This T cell receptor (beta chain) was profiled in a study of a mutant IDH1 vaccine in newly diagnosed glioma. Study-level information: Beforehand, treatment had been radiotherapy, temozolomide, or both; the majority received both. General study points: Of all patients, about 94% showed vaccine-induced immune responses.

Note on this clone: The antigen remains undetermined.

The method was immunoSEQ multiplex PCR; TCRdb's version includes in-frame clones alone and lacks a portion of them. The data show under 25,000 clones, roughly 93% seen once. Specified time point: baseline, week 1 (first vaccination visit). Specified treatment: pre-vaccination baseline after standard-of-care therapy. New WHO grade 3 or 4 IDH1-mutant, ATRX-lost astrocytomas were present in all donors. CDR1 is SGHRS, CDR2 YFSETQ, per germline. CDR3 size: 14 residues. Between the trimmed V and J ends, which lost 3 bases and 4 bases, there was a span of 12 bases. The rearrangement links TRBV5-1 to TRBJ2-3; D ambiguous. The sample was PBMCs, taken from a glioma patient treated with radiotherapy, temozolomide or both. This receptor was taken from a middle-aged man with glioma. This CDR3 is CASSSRHWPDTQYF. DNA for the CDR3: TGCGCCAGCAGCTCGCGACACTGGCCAGATACGCAGTATTTT. Full variable domain (outside the CDR3, taken from reference TRBV5-1 and TRBJ2-3): KAGVTQTPRYLIKTRGQQVTLSCSPISGHRSVSWYQQTPGQGLQFLFEYFSETQRNKGNFPGRFSGRQFSNSRSEMNVSTLELGDSALYLCASSSRHWPDTQYFGPGTRLTVL.